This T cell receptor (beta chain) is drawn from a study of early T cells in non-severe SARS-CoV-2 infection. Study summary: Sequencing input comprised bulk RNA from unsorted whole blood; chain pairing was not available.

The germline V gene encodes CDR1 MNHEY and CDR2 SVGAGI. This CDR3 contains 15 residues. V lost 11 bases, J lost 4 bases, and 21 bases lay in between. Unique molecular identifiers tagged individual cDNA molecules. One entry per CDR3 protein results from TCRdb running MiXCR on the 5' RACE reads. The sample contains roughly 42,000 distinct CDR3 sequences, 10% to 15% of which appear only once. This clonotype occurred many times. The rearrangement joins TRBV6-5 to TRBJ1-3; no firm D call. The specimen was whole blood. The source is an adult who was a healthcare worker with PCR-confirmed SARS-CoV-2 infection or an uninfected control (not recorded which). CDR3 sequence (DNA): TGTGCCTCAGCGAGAGTTCCCCACACCGGAAACACCATATATTTT. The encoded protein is CASARVPHTGNTIYF.